The T cell receptor (beta chain) under discussion was sequenced for a study of glioma-infiltrating T cells after dendritic cell vaccination. Profiled with immunoSEQ multiplex PCR; TCRdb holds only in-frame clones, not every one. The data show 95,000 to 110,000 clones, roughly four fifths seen once. This receptor was taken from a human donor with glioblastoma. The material was blood, obtained before dendritic cell vaccination.

CDR3: CASSYTQGLAGEQFF. DNA of the CDR3: TGTGCCAGCAGTTACACCCAAGGACTAGCGGGCGAGCAGTTCTTC. J is TRBJ2-1 and V is TRBV6-5, with TRBD2 identical over 11 bases. Unmatched junction bases numbered 7, after V lost 2 bases and J lost 10 bases. Germline CDR1 and CDR2: MNHEY and SVGAGI. The CDR3 runs to 15 residues.